Sequencing of this TCR beta chain was carried out in a study of CD8+ T cells in alopecia areata. This clone appeared once. Antigen specificity is unknown. Extracted RNA was reverse transcribed into cDNA, the sequencing template. TCRdb's table, derived via immunoSEQ multiplex PCR, lists solely in-frame clones and lacks some. This table holds about 200,000 clones, around 50% found once. Regarding the study as a whole: Lesional scalp, notably in alopecia totalis/universalis, had clonality above that of normal scalp.

This clonotype originated in a human donor in good health. Sequencing used CD8+ T cells sorted from blood.

The CDR3 region has the DNA TGCGCCAGCAGCCAATCCATCAACATGGAGACCCAGTACTTC. It specifies CASSQSINMETQYF. This chain connects TRBV4-1 to TRBJ2-5; D call uncertain. The CDR3 covers 14 residues. V lost 2 bases, J lost 5 bases, and 12 bases lay in between. Germline V lookup: CDR1 MGHRA, CDR2 YSYEKL.